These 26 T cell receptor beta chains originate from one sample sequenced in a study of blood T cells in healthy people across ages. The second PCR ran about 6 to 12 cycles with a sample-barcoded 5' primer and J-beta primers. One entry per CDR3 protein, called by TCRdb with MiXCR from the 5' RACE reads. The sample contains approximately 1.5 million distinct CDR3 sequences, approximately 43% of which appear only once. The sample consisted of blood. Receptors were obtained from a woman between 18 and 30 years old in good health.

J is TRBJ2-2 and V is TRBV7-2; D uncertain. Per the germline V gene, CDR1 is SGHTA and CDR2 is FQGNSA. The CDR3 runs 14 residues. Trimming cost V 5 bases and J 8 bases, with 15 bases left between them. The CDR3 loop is CASSHRSLEGELFF. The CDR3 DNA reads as TGTGCCAGCAGCCACCGGTCCCTCGAAGGGGAGCTGTTTTTT.

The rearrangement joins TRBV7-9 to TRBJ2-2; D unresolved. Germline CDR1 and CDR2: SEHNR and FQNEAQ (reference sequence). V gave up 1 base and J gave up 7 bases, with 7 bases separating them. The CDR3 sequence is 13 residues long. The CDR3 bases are TGTGCCAGCAGCTTAGTGAGTCGCGGGGAGCTGTTTTTT. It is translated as CASSLVSRGELFF.

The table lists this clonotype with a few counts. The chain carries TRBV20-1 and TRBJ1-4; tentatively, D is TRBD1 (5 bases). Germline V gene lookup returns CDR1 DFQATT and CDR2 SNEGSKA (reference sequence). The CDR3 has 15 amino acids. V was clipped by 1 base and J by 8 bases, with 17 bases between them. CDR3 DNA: TGCAGTGCTAGAGCTCCAGGGATGTGGAGAGAAAAACTGTTTTTT. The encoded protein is CSARAPGMWREKLFF.

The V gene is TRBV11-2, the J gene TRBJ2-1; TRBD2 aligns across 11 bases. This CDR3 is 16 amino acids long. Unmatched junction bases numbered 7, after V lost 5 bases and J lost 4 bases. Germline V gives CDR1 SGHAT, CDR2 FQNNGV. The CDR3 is CASSIRLAGYYNEQFF. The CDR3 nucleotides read TGTGCCAGCAGCATCAGACTAGCGGGATATTACAATGAGCAGTTCTTC.

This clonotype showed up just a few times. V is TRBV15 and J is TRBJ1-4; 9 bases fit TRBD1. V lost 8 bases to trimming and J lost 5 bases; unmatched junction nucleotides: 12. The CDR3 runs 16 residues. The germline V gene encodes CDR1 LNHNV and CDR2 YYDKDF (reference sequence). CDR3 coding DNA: TGTGCCACCCTGCTTAGAAGGGACAGGGCGAATGAAAAACTGTTTTTT. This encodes CATLLRRDRANEKLFF.

This CDR3 is CASSSLSWDNEKLFF. In DNA form, the CDR3 reads TGTGCCAGCAGCTCTTTATCCTGGGATAATGAAAAACTGTTTTTT. The chain uses TRBV5-5 and TRBJ1-4; no reliable D call. Between the trimmed V and J ends, which lost 3 bases and 4 bases, there was a span of 13 bases. The CDR3 runs to 15 residues. Germline V gene sequence: CDR1 SGHKS, CDR2 YYEKEE (reference sequence).

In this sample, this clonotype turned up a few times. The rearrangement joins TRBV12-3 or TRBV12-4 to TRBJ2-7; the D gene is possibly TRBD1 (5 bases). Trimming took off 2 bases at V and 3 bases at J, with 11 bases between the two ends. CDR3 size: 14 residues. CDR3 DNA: TGTGCCAGCAGTTTACAAGGGGCGCGCTACGAGCAGTACTTC. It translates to CASSLQGARYEQYF.

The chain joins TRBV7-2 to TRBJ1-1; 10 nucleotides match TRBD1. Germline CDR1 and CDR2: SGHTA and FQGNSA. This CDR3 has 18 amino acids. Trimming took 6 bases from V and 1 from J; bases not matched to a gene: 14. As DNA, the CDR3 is TGTGCCAGCAGAGAGACAGGGGGCCCAGAAACGAAGAACACTGAAGCTTTCTTT. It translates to CASRETGGPETKNTEAFF.

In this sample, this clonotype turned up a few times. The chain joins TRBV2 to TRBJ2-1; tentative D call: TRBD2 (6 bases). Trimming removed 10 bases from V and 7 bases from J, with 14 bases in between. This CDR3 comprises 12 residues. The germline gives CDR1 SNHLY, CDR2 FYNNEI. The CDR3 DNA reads TGTGCCACCATCGGGGGTACGAATGAGCAGTTCTTC. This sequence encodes CATIGGTNEQFF.

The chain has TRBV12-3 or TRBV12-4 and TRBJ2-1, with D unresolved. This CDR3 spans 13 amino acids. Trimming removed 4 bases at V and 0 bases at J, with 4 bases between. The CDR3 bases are TGTGCCAGCAGTTGTGGCTCCTACAATGAGCAGTTCTTC. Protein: CASSCGSYNEQFF.

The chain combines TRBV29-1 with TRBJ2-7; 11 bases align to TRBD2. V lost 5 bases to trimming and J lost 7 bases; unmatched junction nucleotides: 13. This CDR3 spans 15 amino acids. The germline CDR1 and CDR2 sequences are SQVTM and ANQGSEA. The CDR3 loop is CSVKLAGGSYNEQYF. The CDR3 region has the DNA TGCAGCGTTAAGCTAGCGGGGGGCTCCTACAATGAGCAGTACTTC.

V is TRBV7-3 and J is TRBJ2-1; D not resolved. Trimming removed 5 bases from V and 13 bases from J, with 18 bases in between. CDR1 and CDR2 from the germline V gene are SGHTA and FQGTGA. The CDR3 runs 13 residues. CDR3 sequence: CASSLVGYETQFF. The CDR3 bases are TGTGCCAGCAGCCTGGTGGGGTATGAGACCCAGTTCTTC. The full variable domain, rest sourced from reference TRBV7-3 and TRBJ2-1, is GAGVSQTPSNKVTEKGKYVELRCDPISGHTALYWYRQSLGQGPEFLIYFQGTGAADDSGLPNDRFFAVRPEGSVSTLKIQRTERGDSAVYLCASSLVGYETQFFGPGTRLTVL.

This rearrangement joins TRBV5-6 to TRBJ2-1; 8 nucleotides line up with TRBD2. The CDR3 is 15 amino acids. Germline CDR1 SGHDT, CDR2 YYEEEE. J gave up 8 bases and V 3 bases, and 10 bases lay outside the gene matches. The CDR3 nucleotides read TGTGCCAGCAGCTGGTTAGCGGGAAAGTGGGATGAGCAGTTCTTC. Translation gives CASSWLAGKWDEQFF.

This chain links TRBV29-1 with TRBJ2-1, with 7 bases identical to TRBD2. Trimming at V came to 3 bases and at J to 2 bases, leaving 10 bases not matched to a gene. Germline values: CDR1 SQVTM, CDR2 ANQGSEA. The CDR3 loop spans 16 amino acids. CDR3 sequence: CSVEGGGAWAYNEQFF. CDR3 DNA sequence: TGCAGCGTTGAGGGGGGGGGTGCCTGGGCCTACAATGAGCAGTTCTTC.

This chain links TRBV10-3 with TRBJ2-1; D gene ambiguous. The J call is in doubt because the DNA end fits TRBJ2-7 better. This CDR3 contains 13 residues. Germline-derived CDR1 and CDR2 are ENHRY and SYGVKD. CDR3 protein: CAISDQAYNEQYF. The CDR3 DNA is TGTGCCATCAGTGACCAAGCCTACAATGAGCAGTACTTC.

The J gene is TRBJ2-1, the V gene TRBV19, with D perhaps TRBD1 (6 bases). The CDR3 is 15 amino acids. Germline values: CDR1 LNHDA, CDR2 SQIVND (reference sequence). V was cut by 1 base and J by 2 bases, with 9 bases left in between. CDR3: CASSIVQGTYNEQFF. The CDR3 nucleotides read TGTGCCAGTAGTATAGTACAGGGTACCTACAATGAGCAGTTCTTC.

CDR3 bases: TGTGCCAGCAGCTTGGATCTAGTTAGTTTCGAGCAGTACTTC. Translated: CASSLDLVSFEQYF. V is TRBV5-6 and J is TRBJ2-7; D gene ambiguous. V dropped 0 bases and J dropped 6 bases, with 13 bases sitting between them. Germline V gives CDR1 SGHDT, CDR2 YYEEEE. The CDR3 consists of 14 residues.

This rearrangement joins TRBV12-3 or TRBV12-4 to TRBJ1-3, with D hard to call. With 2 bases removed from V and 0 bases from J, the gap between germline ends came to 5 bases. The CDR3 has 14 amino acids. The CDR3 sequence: CASSLQDSGNTIYF. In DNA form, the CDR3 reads TGTGCCAGCAGTTTACAGGACTCTGGAAACACCATATATTTT.

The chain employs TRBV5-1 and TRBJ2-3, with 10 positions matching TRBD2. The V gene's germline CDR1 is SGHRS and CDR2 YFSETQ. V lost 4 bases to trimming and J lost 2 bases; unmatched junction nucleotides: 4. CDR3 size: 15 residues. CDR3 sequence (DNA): TGCGCCAGCAGCACTAGCGGGGACTCCACAGATACGCAGTATTTT. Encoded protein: CASSTSGDSTDTQYF.

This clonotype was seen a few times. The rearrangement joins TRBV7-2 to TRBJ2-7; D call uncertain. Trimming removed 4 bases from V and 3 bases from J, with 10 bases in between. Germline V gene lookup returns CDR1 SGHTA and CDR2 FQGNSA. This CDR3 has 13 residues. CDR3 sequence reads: CASSSRPFYEQYF. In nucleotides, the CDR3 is TGTGCCAGCAGCTCCCGGCCATTCTACGAGCAGTACTTC.

CDR3 DNA sequence: TGCGCCAGCAGCCAAGATGCTACAGCTTCTTACTCTGGGGCCAACGTCCTGACTTTC. It codes for CASSQDATASYSGANVLTF. J is TRBJ2-6 and V is TRBV4-3; D is ambiguous. Germline lookup yields CDR1 LGHNA and CDR2 YSLEER. There are 19 residues in the CDR3. Trimming left V 0 bases short and J 0 bases short, with 15 bases between.

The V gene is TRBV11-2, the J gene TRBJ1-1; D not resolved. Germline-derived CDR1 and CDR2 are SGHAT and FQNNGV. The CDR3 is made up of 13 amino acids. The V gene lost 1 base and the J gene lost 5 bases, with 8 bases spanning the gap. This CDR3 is CASSLVIGTEAFF. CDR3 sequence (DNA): TGTGCCAGCAGCTTAGTTATCGGGACTGAAGCTTTCTTT.

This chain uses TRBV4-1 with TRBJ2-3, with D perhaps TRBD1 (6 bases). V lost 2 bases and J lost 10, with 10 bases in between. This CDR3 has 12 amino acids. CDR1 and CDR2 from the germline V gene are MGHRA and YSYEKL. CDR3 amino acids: CASSQHGGSQYF. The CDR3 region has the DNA TGCGCCAGCAGCCAACATGGGGGCTCGCAGTATTTT.

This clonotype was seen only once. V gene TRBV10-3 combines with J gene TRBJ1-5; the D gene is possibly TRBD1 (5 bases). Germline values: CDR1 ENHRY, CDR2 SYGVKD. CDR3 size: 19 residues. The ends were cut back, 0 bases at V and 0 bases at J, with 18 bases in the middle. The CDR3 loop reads CAISESWGSLGDSNQPQHF. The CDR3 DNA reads TGTGCCATCAGTGAGTCGTGGGGGTCCCTTGGGGATAGCAATCAGCCCCAGCATTTT.

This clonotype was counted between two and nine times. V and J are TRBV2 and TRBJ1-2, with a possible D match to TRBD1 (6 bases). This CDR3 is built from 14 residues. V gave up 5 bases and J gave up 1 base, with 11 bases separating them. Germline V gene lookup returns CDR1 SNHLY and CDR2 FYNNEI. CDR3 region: CASSPQGVNYGYTF. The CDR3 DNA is TGTGCCAGCAGTCCACAGGGAGTTAACTATGGCTACACCTTC.

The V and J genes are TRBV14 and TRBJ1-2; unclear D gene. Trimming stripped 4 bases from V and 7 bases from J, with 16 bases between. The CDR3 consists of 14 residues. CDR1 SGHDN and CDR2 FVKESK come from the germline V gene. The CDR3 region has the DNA TGTGCCAGCAGCCCCGACAAAGCGGCCTCTGGCTACACCTTC. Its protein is CASSPDKAASGYTF.